Below are 15 T cell receptor beta chains sequenced from a single sample in a study of regulatory T cells in long-lasting Graves disease. To make TCR beta libraries, researchers used iRepertoire HTBI primers and Arm-PCR of CDR3 regions. TCRdb fed the multiplex PCR reads into MiXCR, producing one record per CDR3 protein. The table shows under 800,000 distinct CDR3 sequences, with 16% occurring only once. Time point here: newly diagnosed GD, antithyroid drugs for less than 3 months. PBMC RNA was the source of the TCR library. These data are also associated with another study on T cells in Graves' hyperthyroidism and ophthalmopathy.

Sample: peripheral blood mononuclear cells (PBMCs), taken at new diagnosis, from a patient treated with antithyroid drugs. The receptors were sampled from a woman aged 30 to 39 with Graves disease.

CDR3 sequence (DNA): TGTGCCAGCAGTATAATGGAATCAAACACCGGGGAGCTGTTTTTT. It specifies CASSIMESNTGELFF. The chain carries TRBV7-9 and TRBJ2-2, with D uncertain. The CDR3 is 15 amino acids. V lost 6 bases and J 2 bases, leaving 13 bases between the germline ends. The germline CDR1 and CDR2 sequences are SEHNR and FQNEAQ (reference sequence).

The chain is built from TRBV19 and TRBJ2-7; D call uncertain. Germline CDR1 LNHDA, CDR2 SQIVND (reference sequence). Deletions cut 2 bases from V and 3 bases from J, with 11 bases between. This CDR3 is 14 amino acids long. The CDR3 DNA reads TGTGCCAGTAGTATATCTAGATCCTACTACGAGCAGTACTTC. It yields the protein CASSISRSYYEQYF.

This clonotype was observed at least ten times. V usage is TRBV6-1 and J usage is TRBJ2-2; perhaps TRBD2 as D (6 bases). Deletions cut 6 bases from V and 1 base from J, with 15 bases between. Looked up from germline, CDR1 is MNHNS and CDR2 is SASEGT. CDR3 size: 16 residues. The CDR3 region is CASRGPGTWNTGELFF. The CDR3 DNA reads TGTGCCAGCAGAGGCCCCGGGACTTGGAACACCGGGGAGCTGTTTTTT.

This clonotype was seen repeatedly, ten times or more. The genes are TRBV2 and TRBJ2-7; TRBD2 matches at 7 bases. Germline V gene sequence: CDR1 SNHLY, CDR2 FYNNEI. This CDR3 is built from 15 residues. The V and J ends lost 6 bases and 0 bases, in that order; junction bases with no gene match: 8. The CDR3, as DNA: TGTGCCAGCAGCCGGGATCTAGCGGCCTCCTACGAGCAGTACTTC. Its protein product is CASSRDLAASYEQYF.

This clonotype was found many times. V is TRBV6-1 and J is TRBJ1-1, with unresolved D. The CDR3 covers 14 residues. Germline V CDR1 and CDR2: MNHNS, SASEGT. With 0 bases removed from V and 1 base from J, the gap between germline ends came to 6 bases. Here the CDR3 reads CASSEAFGNTEAFF. CDR3 in DNA: TGTGCCAGCAGTGAAGCGTTCGGGAACACTGAAGCTTTCTTT.

Ten or more counts support this clonotype. The chain links TRBV28 to TRBJ2-5, with D hard to call. Trimming took off 2 bases at V and 1 base at J, with 11 bases between the two ends. The CDR3 is made up of 15 amino acids. Germline CDR1 reads MDHEN; CDR2 reads SYDVKM. This CDR3 reads CASSLLTGPQETQYF. CDR3 bases: TGTGCCAGCAGTTTACTCACCGGGCCCCAAGAGACCCAGTACTTC.

This clonotype was picked up many times. V and J are TRBV28 and TRBJ2-3; D is uncertain. Trimming took off 7 bases at V and 1 base at J, with 18 bases between the two ends. Per germline, CDR1 MDHEN and CDR2 SYDVKM. This CDR3 is 16 amino acids long. The CDR3, as DNA: TGTGCCAGCACAATATCCTCGGGCCGACGCACAGATACGCAGTATTTT. Its protein is CASTISSGRRTDTQYF.

J is TRBJ2-7 and V is TRBV19, with D possibly TRBD1 on 5 matching bases. Looked up from germline, CDR1 is LNHDA and CDR2 is SQIVND (reference sequence). The ends were cut back, 4 bases at V and 2 bases at J, with 15 bases in the middle. CDR3 length: 15 residues. Here the CDR3 DNA reads TGTGCCAGTAGTACCACAGACAGTAAGGCCTACGAGCAGTACTTC. Translation: CASSTTDSKAYEQYF.

There are many counts of this clonotype. The chain carries TRBV6-5 and TRBJ2-2; TRBD1 agrees at 9 bases. CDR1 and CDR2 from the germline V gene are MNHEY and SVGAGI. This CDR3 is built from 19 residues. Unmatched junction bases numbered 19, after V lost 4 bases and J lost 7 bases. In DNA form, the CDR3 reads TGTGCCAGCAGTTCCCGGGGCCCCCGGGACAGGGTACGGAGCGGGGAGCTGTTTTTT. It is translated as CASSSRGPRDRVRSGELFF.

This clonotype was seen at least ten times. The V and J genes are TRBV2 and TRBJ2-1, with TRBD2 identical over 12 bases. This CDR3 spans 16 amino acids. The germline V gene has CDR1 SNHLY and CDR2 FYNNEI. V lost 4 bases, J lost 6 bases, and 7 bases stayed unmatched. CDR3 amino acids: CASSGFLAGGFNEQFF. The CDR3 nucleotides are TGTGCCAGCAGTGGGTTCCTAGCGGGAGGGTTCAATGAGCAGTTCTTC.

This clonotype was recorded at least ten times. The chain employs TRBV27 and TRBJ1-2; the match to TRBD1 covers 8 bases. The CDR3 loop spans 15 amino acids. Trimming removed 6 bases from V and 8 bases from J; junction bases left unmatched: 14. In germline, CDR1 is MNHEY, CDR2 SMNVEV (reference sequence). The CDR3 region is CASSLTPTGGGGYTF. Written as DNA, the CDR3 is TGTGCCAGCAGCCTCACACCCACAGGGGGTGGGGGCTACACCTTC.

The genes are TRBV12-3 or TRBV12-4 and TRBJ1-2; perhaps TRBD1 as D (5 bases). The CDR3 spans 16 residues. V lost 2 bases to trimming and J lost 2 bases, with 15 bases between them. The CDR3: CASSLYGTGLNYGYTF. In DNA, the CDR3 is TGTGCCAGCAGTTTATACGGCACAGGACTGAACTATGGCTACACCTTC.

In this sample, this clonotype turned up a few times. The V and J genes are TRBV6-1 and TRBJ2-7; 11 positions match TRBD2. Trimming removed 6 bases from V and 3 bases from J; junction bases left unmatched: 7. Germline V lookup: CDR1 MNHNS, CDR2 SASEGT. The CDR3 covers 15 residues. CDR3 coding DNA: TGTGCCAGCAGAGCTCCGGGACTAGCGGACTACGAGCAGTACTTC. Encoded protein: CASRAPGLADYEQYF.

Notes on this clonotype: This may stem from a read error, because a much larger clone lies one nucleotide away. V usage is TRBV6-1 and J usage is TRBJ1-4, with D unclear. The germline CDR1 and CDR2 sequences are MNHNS and SASEGT. The CDR3 is made up of 15 amino acids. The CDR3 DNA follows: TGTGTCAGCAGAAGCGGGAAAGGCGGGTATGAAAAACTGTTTTTT. Translated, it gives CVSRSGKGGYEKLFF.

At least ten counts were recorded for this clonotype. V is TRBV27 and J is TRBJ1-5; D is perhaps TRBD1 (5 bases). From germline, CDR1 is MNHEY and CDR2 SMNVEV (reference sequence). V was clipped by 1 base and J by 6 bases, with 19 bases between them. The CDR3 is 17 residues long. CDR3 sequence reads: CASSLFSGADRGQPQHF. The CDR3 region has the DNA TGTGCCAGCAGTTTATTCTCCGGGGCAGACCGAGGTCAGCCCCAGCATTTT.